Below, 25 T cell receptor beta chains from the same sample are listed, as sequenced in a study of CD8+ T cells in alopecia areata. Noted treatment: oral pan-JAK inhibitor, 5-10 mg twice daily. After isolation, RNA underwent reverse transcription to generate cDNA as the sequencing template. Method: immunoSEQ multiplex PCR; TCRdb's copy keeps in-frame clones and lacks some. This table holds roughly 46,000 clones, around three fifths found once. The sample consisted of CD8+ T cells sorted from blood, taken at week 4, from a patient treated with tofacitinib. The receptors were gathered from a human donor with alopecia areata.

The chain is built from TRBV29-1 and TRBJ2-3, with TRBD1 matching 8 bases. After removal of 5 bases from V and 8 bases from J, the junction contained 15 bases not matched to a gene. Germline V CDR1 and CDR2: SQVTM, ANQGSEA. The CDR3 spans 15 residues. The CDR3 nucleotides read TGCAGCGTTATCACGACAGGGGAATCCCCTCGTACGCAGTATTTT. Protein: CSVITTGESPRTQYF.

The chain links TRBV4-3 to TRBJ2-7; 7 bases agree with TRBD2. The CDR3 loop spans 14 amino acids. With V trimmed by 2 bases and J by 2 bases, 3 bases remained unmatched. Per the germline V gene, CDR1 is LGHNA and CDR2 is YSLEER. The chain's CDR3 is CASSQSAGAYEQYF. The CDR3 nucleotides are TGCGCCAGCAGCCAAAGTGCGGGGGCCTACGAGCAGTACTTC.

This rearrangement joins TRBV4-3 to TRBJ2-2, with a tentative D call TRBD2 (6 bases). Looked up from germline, CDR1 is LGHNA and CDR2 is YSLEER. This CDR3 is 15 amino acids long. The ends were cut back, 4 bases at V and 3 bases at J, with 12 bases in the middle. This CDR3 reads CASSPGLFYTGELFF. The DNA for the CDR3 is TGCGCCAGCAGCCCGGGACTTTTCTACACCGGGGAGCTGTTTTTT.

This clone appeared a few times. The rearrangement uses TRBV29-1 and TRBJ2-7; 10 nucleotides agree with TRBD1. V lost 7 bases and J lost 3; bases outside the gene matches: 6. The germline V gene encodes CDR1 SQVTM and CDR2 ANQGSEA. This CDR3 comprises 13 residues. The CDR3 reads CSGLGQGDYEQYF. The CDR3 DNA is TGCAGCGGACTAGGACAGGGGGACTACGAGCAGTACTTC.

The sample holds a few counts of this clone. The CDR3 DNA follows: TGCAGCGTTGAAGATCCTGGGACAGGGGTTACCGGGGAGCTGTTTTTT. Translated, it gives CSVEDPGTGVTGELFF. The chain is built from TRBV29-1 and TRBJ2-2, with 10 bases matching TRBD1. Trimming removed 0 bases from V and 5 bases from J; junction bases left unmatched: 6. The CDR3 loop spans 16 amino acids. CDR1 and CDR2 from the germline V gene are SQVTM and ANQGSEA.

The chain employs TRBV27 and TRBJ1-2; D ambiguous. V lost 4 bases to trimming and J lost 2 bases, with 8 bases between them. The germline gives CDR1 MNHEY, CDR2 SMNVEV (reference sequence). The CDR3 sequence is 13 residues long. The CDR3 here is CASSYRPNYGYTF. As DNA, the CDR3 is TGTGCCAGCAGTTACAGACCAAACTATGGCTACACCTTC.

This chain links TRBV30 with TRBJ2-3, with D perhaps matching TRBD2 (6 bases). The CDR3 is 14 residues long. Trimming took off 2 bases at V and 0 bases at J, with 9 bases between the two ends. Germline values: CDR1 GTSNPN, CDR2 SVGIG (reference sequence). The CDR3 here is CAWSKGLSTDTQYF. In nucleotides, the CDR3 is TGTGCCTGGAGTAAGGGACTTAGCACAGATACGCAGTATTTT.

This clone was detected only a few times. CDR3 DNA sequence: TGTGCCAGTAGTATGGACAGAAGCACAGATACGCAGTATTTT. This translates into CASSMDRSTDTQYF. The chain links TRBV19 to TRBJ2-3, with D perhaps TRBD1 (6 bases). The CDR3 spans 14 residues. CDR1 is LNHDA and CDR2 is SQIVND in the germline V gene (reference sequence). V lost 3 bases, J lost 0 bases, and 7 bases lay in between.

The V gene is TRBV25-1, the J gene TRBJ2-1; D not resolved. Germline V gene sequence: CDR1 MGHDK, CDR2 SYGVNS. V was clipped by 5 bases and J by 7 bases, with 6 bases between them. The CDR3 has 11 amino acids. CDR3 sequence: CASSWENEQFF. In nucleotides, the CDR3 is TGTGCCAGCAGTTGGGAAAATGAGCAGTTCTTC.

The chain is built from TRBV27 and TRBJ1-1; TRBD1 might be the D (5 bases). The V end was cut by 3 bases, the J end by 5 bases, with 13 bases between. CDR3 size: 14 residues. Germline values: CDR1 MNHEY, CDR2 SMNVEV (reference sequence). In DNA form, the CDR3 reads TGTGCCAGCAGTTTTGAGTCCGGGGGAACTGAAGCTTTCTTT. It encodes CASSFESGGTEAFF.

The chain carries TRBV6-6 and TRBJ2-3, with D unclear. This CDR3 is 14 amino acids long. Germline-derived CDR1 and CDR2 are MNHNY and SVGAGI (reference sequence). Trimming pared 0 bases from V and 3 bases from J, leaving 7 bases between. The CDR3 spells CASSYSPHTDTQYF. The CDR3 DNA sequence: TGTGCCAGCAGTTACTCCCCACATACAGATACGCAGTATTTT.

The rearrangement uses TRBV29-1 and TRBJ2-7, with 7 bases matching TRBD1. This CDR3 has 14 residues. Germline trimming cut 5 bases from V and 5 bases from J; bases unmatched to any gene: 12. Germline V gene sequence: CDR1 SQVTM, CDR2 ANQGSEA. This CDR3 is CSVLNRQGIDEQYF. CDR3 sequence (DNA): TGCAGCGTTCTGAATAGACAGGGTATCGACGAGCAGTACTTC.

The V and J genes are TRBV30 and TRBJ1-2; perhaps TRBD1 as D (5 bases). Germline V CDR1 and CDR2: GTSNPN, SVGIG (reference sequence). The CDR3 consists of 12 residues. Trimming left V 1 base short and J 8 bases short, with 11 bases between. This CDR3 is CAWSGGALGYTF. Written as DNA, the CDR3 is TGTGCCTGGAGTGGCGGGGCATTGGGCTACACCTTC.

The genes are TRBV7-3 and TRBJ2-4; TRBD2 matches 9 bases. Losses at the gene ends were 2 bases for V and 5 bases for J; bases not matched to a gene: 10. This CDR3 contains 17 residues. Germline V gene lookup returns CDR1 SGHTA and CDR2 FQGTGA. CDR3 DNA: TGTGCCAGCAGCTTAGGCCCCAGCGGGGGGCCCCAAAACATTCAGTACTTC. Translation gives CASSLGPSGGPQNIQYF.

This clone was counted between two and nine times. A far more abundant clone sits one base away, making this likely a read error. This rearrangement joins TRBV5-6 to TRBJ2-7; 11 bases map to TRBD2. Germline trimming cut 0 bases from V and 1 base from J; bases unmatched to any gene: 3. Germline CDR1 SGHDT, CDR2 YYEEEE. The CDR3 loop spans 16 amino acids. CDR3 loop: CASSLGGTSGSYEQYF. Written as DNA, the CDR3 is TGTGCCAGCAGCTTGGGGGGGACTAGCGGATCCTACGAGCAGTACTTC.

This clone has a handful of counts. V gene TRBV6-5 combines with J gene TRBJ2-5; D gene uncertain. CDR3 size: 13 residues. V gave up 6 bases and J gave up 5 bases, with 13 bases separating them. Germline V gives CDR1 MNHEY, CDR2 SVGAGI. CDR3 bases: TGTGCCAGCAGCCCCCAAGGTGGGGAGACCCAGTACTTC. Residues: CASSPQGGETQYF.

The chain joins TRBV2 to TRBJ2-7; 9 bases align to TRBD2. The germline gives CDR1 SNHLY, CDR2 FYNNEI. The CDR3 totals 15 residues. The V gene end was trimmed by 2 bases and the J gene end by 0 bases; junction bases not matched to a gene: 2. The CDR3 nucleotides read TGTGCCAGCAGTGAAACTAGCGGGCGCTCCTACGAGCAGTACTTC. It is translated as CASSETSGRSYEQYF.

This clone was observed a few times. The gene calls are TRBV29-1 and TRBJ1-1; TRBD1 matches at 10 bases. J was trimmed by 5 bases and V by 7 bases; bases with no gene match: 4. The germline gives CDR1 SQVTM, CDR2 ANQGSEA. The CDR3 sequence is 12 residues long. CDR3 in DNA: TGCAGCGCTCGGACAGGGGGTACTGAAGCTTTCTTT. Its protein is CSARTGGTEAFF.

This clone occurred a few times. The rearrangement uses TRBV14 and TRBJ1-1, with D hard to call. From germline, CDR1 is SGHDN and CDR2 FVKESK. V shed 2 bases and J shed 2 bases, with 6 bases lying between them. CDR3 length equals 13 residues. The CDR3 DNA is TGTGCCAGCAGCCAACGGTACAACACTGAAGCTTTCTTT. Its protein is CASSQRYNTEAFF.

This sequence joins TRBV7-8 and TRBJ1-6; D gene uncertain. Looked up from germline, CDR1 is SGHVS and CDR2 is FQNEAQ. Trimming left V 3 bases short and J 0 bases short, with 9 bases between. The CDR3 consists of 16 residues. The CDR3 nucleotides are TGTGCCAGCAGCTTGCAGGCCAGCTCCTATAATTCACCCCTCCACTTT. It encodes CASSLQASSYNSPLHF.

The genes are TRBV6-1 and TRBJ1-2; the match to TRBD1 covers 7 bases. CDR3 length equals 15 residues. Germline CDR1 and CDR2: MNHNS and SASEGT. Trimming took 2 bases from V and 4 from J; bases not matched to a gene: 7. The CDR3 reads CASSELRTGSYGYTF. CDR3 sequence (DNA): TGTGCCAGCAGTGAATTAAGGACAGGTTCCTATGGCTACACCTTC.

V gene TRBV29-1 combines with J gene TRBJ1-1, with D hard to call. CDR3 length equals 9 residues. Per germline, CDR1 SQVTM and CDR2 ANQGSEA. Between the trimmed V and J ends, which lost 7 bases and 7 bases, there was a span of 7 bases. The DNA for the CDR3 is TGCAGCGCTGGTGGTGAAGCTTTCTTT. Translated: CSAGGEAFF. The whole variable domain, filled in from reference TRBV29-1 and TRBJ1-1, reads SAVISQKPSRDICQRGTSLTIQCQVDSQVTMMFWYRQQPGQSLTLIATANQGSEATYESGFVIDKFPISRPNLTFSTLTVSNMSPEDSSIYLCSAGGEAFFGQGTRLTVV.

V and J are TRBV30 and TRBJ2-7; tentatively, D is TRBD2 (5 bases). Trimming took 3 bases from V and 7 from J, leaving 16 bases between them. CDR1 is GTSNPN, CDR2 SVGIG, per germline (reference sequence). The length of the CDR3 is 13 residues. Here the CDR3 reads CAWSLELRREQYF. CDR3 nucleotide sequence: TGTGCCTGGAGCTTAGAGCTTCGGAGGGAGCAGTACTTC.

The rearrangement uses TRBV29-1 and TRBJ2-1; the D gene is possibly TRBD1 (6 bases). Trimming shortened V by 3 bases and J by 2 bases, and 14 bases separated the two germline ends. Per the germline V gene, CDR1 is SQVTM and CDR2 is ANQGSEA. The CDR3 contains 15 residues. The CDR3 loop reads CSVESQGRAYNEQFF. CDR3 sequence (DNA): TGCAGCGTTGAGAGTCAGGGGCGCGCCTACAATGAGCAGTTCTTC.

The chain employs TRBV6-6 and TRBJ2-6, with 7 bases that match TRBD1. From germline, CDR1 is MNHNY and CDR2 SVGAGI (reference sequence). Trimming removed 11 bases from V and 0 bases from J; junction bases left unmatched: 1. The CDR3 runs to 13 residues. CDR3 sequence reads: CAEGASGANVLTF. The CDR3 DNA reads as TGTGCCGAGGGGGCCTCTGGGGCCAACGTCCTGACTTTC.